This T cell receptor (beta chain) was identified in a study of CD8+ T cells in alopecia areata listed by TCRdb under 2018. Study-level background: Female C3H/HeJ recipients, roughly 6-11 weeks old, were grafted with skin from C3H/HeJ donors with spontaneous alopecia (roughly 6-13 months old). In both human patients and the C3H/HeJ mouse model, the study applied high-throughput TCRbeta sequencing to look at T cell clonal expansion in alopecia areata. On the human side, TCRbeta sequencing was run on scalp tissue and on sorted CD4+ and CD8+ peripheral blood T cells from healthy controls and from alopecia areata patients with either patchy or totalis/universalis disease. Scalp clonality was compared among normal scalp (n=4), patchy alopecia areata scalp (n=8), and alopecia totalis/universalis scalp (n=8). The RNA source kit depended on sample type: the PAXgene miRNA kit for fixed scalp, the miRNeasy kit for PBMCs, and the RNeasy kit for mouse skin. TCRbeta CDR3 regions were amplified by immunoSEQ multiplex PCR with 35 Vbeta forward and 13 Jbeta reverse primers.

This clone turned up a few times. There is no known antigen for this receptor. Mouse gene names and germline sequences are the ones reported for this receptor. The read finishes 4 residues shy of the CDR3 end, and the germline J gene is used to complete it. Different DNA sequences within this sample yield the same CDR3. V is reduced by 5 bases and J by 1 base, leaving a spacing of 8 bases between them. CDR1 and CDR2 are drawn from the germline V gene (reference sequence): FNHDT, SITEND. The CDR3 starts with the cysteine, ends with the phenylalanine, and has 13 residues. Part of the CDR3 DNA is given, 27 bases translated from base 1. Paper-wide results and their limitations: Shared TCR sequences between patients were less evident than in mice, which may be partly attributable to HLA diversity in the patient population. Resident alphabeta T cells in normal human skin are also sequenced, complicating scalp TCR repertoire analysis, unlike mouse skin dominated by gammadelta T cells. Lesional scalp, especially in alopecia totalis/universalis, showed higher clonality and more expanded CD8+ clones than normal scalp, suggesting antigenic drive.

Library preparation employed the immunoSEQ multiplex PCR assay. To provide template for TCR sequencing, every sample had RNA extracted and reverse transcribed into cDNA. SuperScript III was used for first-strand cDNA synthesis, primed with a 2:1 mix of oligo-dT and random hexamers. A synthetic immune receptor repertoire was used to assess amplification bias, and residual bias was removed computationally. Libraries were sequenced on Illumina HiSeq with 60 bp reads covering the CDR3, read from J toward V. From the authors' description of their analysis: Raw reads were preprocessed to remove errors, and CDR3 was defined by IMGT conventions from the conserved cysteine to phenylalanine. Clonality was computed as 1 minus the Shannon entropy, with the entropy normalized by log2 of the number of productive unique TCRs. CD4 or CD8 identity of scalp clones was inferred by cross-referencing scalp TCRbeta sequences with sorted blood CD4 and CD8 repertoires. TCRdb retrieved this table from immuneACCESS and kept in-frame rearrangements only. Not all clones are present; in checked studies, unresolved V genes account for under half, and no reason is known for the remainder. V, J and clone size derive from that table, while D and trimming were established from the DNA sequence. Here the sample lists 200,000 to 300,000 clones, none seen once only. The ten largest clonotypes hold less than 1.5% of the sample.

Cells from mouse cutaneous lymph nodes were pooled, stained for CD4, CD8alpha, NKG2D, NKG2ACE and other markers, and then sorted on a BD Influx. This receptor chain uses TRBV19 and TRBJ2-4; no D gene can be assigned with confidence. Material: CD4+ T cells sorted from a lymph node. This clonotype was obtained from a C3H/HeJ mouse with alopecia areata. The MHC haplotype found in this strain is H2-k. The CDR3: CASSPGGQNTLYF. Incomplete CDR3 DNA: TGTGCCAGCAGCCCAGGAGGTCAAAAC.